These T cell receptor beta chains were read from a single sample in a study of T cell repertoires in ileal Crohn's disease. Profiling relied on immunoSEQ multiplex PCR, and the TCRdb table lists in-frame clones only, not all of them. The table records approximately 30,000 clones, around 80% of them present only once. Specimen: ileal tissue. These receptors came from an adult with Crohn's disease. Each CDR3 is given with its conserved first and last residue. D genes are given only for firm matches. Not every row has a clone size; where given, it reads once, few, many or a size class.

J gene | V gene | clone size | D gene | CDR3 protein | CDR3 DNA
TRBJ1-2 | TRBV14 | once | TRBD1 | CASSQRGPGGGYGYTF | TGTGCCAGCAGTCAACGCGGACCAGGGGGCGGGTATGGCTACACCTTC
TRBJ2-3 | TRBV30 | . | . | CAWTPRGDTQYF | TGTGCCTGGACCCCACGGGGGGATACGCAGTATTTT
TRBJ1-5 | TRBV18 | . | . | CASSPEAGLSNQPQHF | TGTGCCAGCTCACCAGAGGCAGGGCTTAGCAATCAGCCCCAGCATTTT
TRBJ2-3 | TRBV29-1 | . | . | CSSWVYPQDSADTQYF | TGCAGCTCTTGGGTATACCCTCAGGACAGCGCAGATACGCAGTATTTT
TRBJ1-1 | TRBV7-9 | few | . | CASSYRVGSEAFF | TGTGCCAGCAGCTACAGGGTAGGGTCTGAAGCTTTCTTT
TRBJ2-6 | TRBV19 | . | TRBD1 | CASSTRGQGLSSGANVLTF | TGTGCCAGTAGTACTAGGGGACAGGGGTTAAGCTCTGGGGCCAACGTCCTGACTTTC
TRBJ2-2 | TRBV2 | . | TRBD2 | CASIIGSGRGGELFF | TGTGCCAGCATAATAGGTAGCGGGAGAGGCGGGGAGCTGTTTTTT
TRBJ2-7 | TRBV2 | . | . | CASSGGQLFSYEQYF | TGTGCCAGCAGTGGAGGACAGCTTTTTTCCTACGAGCAGTACTTC
TRBJ1-2 | TRBV30 | . | . | CAWSGEYGYTF | TGTGCCTGGAGTGGGGAGTATGGCTACACCTTC
TRBJ1-1 | TRBV27 | . | TRBD1 | CASSLGQGTSEAFF | TGTGCCAGCAGTCTGGGACAGGGTACATCTGAAGCTTTCTTT
TRBJ2-1 | TRBV27 | . | . | CASSLPERLAVNEQFF | TGTGCCAGCAGTTTACCGGAACGGCTCGCGGTCAATGAGCAGTTCTTC
TRBJ2-7 | TRBV25-1 | . | TRBD1 | CASSDRRDRFYEQYF | TGTGCCAGCAGTGACCGTCGGGACAGGTTCTACGAGCAGTACTTC
TRBJ2-3 | TRBV27 | . | TRBD2 | CASSLDPWTSGITDTQYF | TGTGCCAGCAGTTTAGATCCCTGGACTAGCGGGATAACAGATACGCAGTATTTT
TRBJ2-7 | TRBV27 | . | . | CASSFGVPGRFSYEQYF | TGTGCCAGCAGTTTCGGGGTGCCCGGCCGATTCTCCTACGAGCAGTACTTC
TRBJ1-2 | TRBV6-1 | . | TRBD1 | CASSTYTGGKSGYTF | TGTGCCAGCAGCACCTACACAGGGGGCAAAAGTGGCTACACCTTC
TRBJ2-7 | TRBV7-9 | few | TRBD2 | CASSLESGGYEQYF | TGTGCCAGCAGCTTAGAGTCGGGAGGCTACGAGCAGTACTTC
TRBJ1-1 | TRBV5-1 | few | . | CASSRGGTEAFF | TGCGCCAGCAGCCGCGGGGGCACTGAAGCTTTCTTT
TRBJ1-6 | TRBV5-4 | . | TRBD1 | CASSSGTGVVDSPLHF | TGTGCCAGCAGCTCTGGGACAGGGGTCGTTGATTCACCCCTCCACTTT
TRBJ1-6 | TRBV10-1 | . | TRBD1 | CASSEKSIPQRQGASSYNSPLHF | TGCGCCAGCAGTGAGAAGTCTATTCCACAAAGACAGGGGGCGAGCTCCTATAATTCACCCCTCCACTTT
TRBJ1-2 | TRBV4-2 | . | TRBD1 | CASSQRGQPSNYGYTF | TGTGCCAGCAGCCAACGGGGACAGCCTTCTAACTATGGCTACACCTTC
TRBJ2-5 | TRBV6-1 | . | . | CASTRARQETQYF | TGTGCCAGCACCCGCGCGAGACAAGAGACCCAGTACTTC
TRBJ1-1 | TRBV9 | . | . | CASSPNMNTEAFF | TGTGCCAGCAGTCCCAACATGAACACTGAAGCTTTCTTT
TRBJ2-7 | TRBV6-6 | . | . | CASSYLGGYEQYF | TGTGCCAGCAGTTATTTGGGGGGATACGAGCAGTACTTC
TRBJ1-2 | TRBV2 | . | TRBD1 | CASSLGTVYGYTF | TGTGCCAGCAGCCTCGGGACAGTCTATGGCTACACCTTC